The TCR beta chain described here comes from a study of OX40 agonist ivuxolimab in advanced cancers. Study-wide background: Treatment received earlier with anti-PD-1, anti-PD-L1 or anti-CTLA-4 agents was allowed, and around 36% had some.

The CDR3 covers 15 residues. The germline gives CDR1 MDHEN, CDR2 SYDVKM. Trimming shortened V by 6 bases and J by 3 bases, and 15 bases separated the two germline ends. Method: immunoSEQ multiplex PCR; TCRdb's copy keeps in-frame clones and lacks some. The profile shows more than 85,000 clones, 91% of them singletons. The specimen was CD4+ or CD8+ T cells sorted from blood, collected in a trial of the OX40 agonist ivuxolimab. The clonotype comes from an adult with an advanced solid tumor such as melanoma, head and neck, liver or kidney cancer. The genes are TRBV28 and TRBJ1-3; D unresolved. The CDR3 is CASSRTGPIGNTIYF. Here the CDR3 DNA reads TGTGCCAGCAGCCGAACCGGACCCATTGGAAACACCATATATTTT.